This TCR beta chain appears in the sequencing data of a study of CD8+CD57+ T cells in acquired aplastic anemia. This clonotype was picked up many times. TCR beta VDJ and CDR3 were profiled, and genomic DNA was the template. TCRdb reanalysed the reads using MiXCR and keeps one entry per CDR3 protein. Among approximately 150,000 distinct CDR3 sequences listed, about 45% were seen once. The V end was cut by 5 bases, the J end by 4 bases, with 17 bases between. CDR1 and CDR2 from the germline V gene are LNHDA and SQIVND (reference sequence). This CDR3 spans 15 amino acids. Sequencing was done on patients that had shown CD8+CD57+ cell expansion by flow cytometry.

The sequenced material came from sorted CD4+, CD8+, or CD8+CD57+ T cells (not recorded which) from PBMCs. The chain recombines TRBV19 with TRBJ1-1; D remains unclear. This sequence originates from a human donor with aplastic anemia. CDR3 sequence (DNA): TGTGCCAGTAGTGCCCTCATATGGGATGGCACTGAAGCTTTCTTT. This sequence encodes CASSALIWDGTEAFF.